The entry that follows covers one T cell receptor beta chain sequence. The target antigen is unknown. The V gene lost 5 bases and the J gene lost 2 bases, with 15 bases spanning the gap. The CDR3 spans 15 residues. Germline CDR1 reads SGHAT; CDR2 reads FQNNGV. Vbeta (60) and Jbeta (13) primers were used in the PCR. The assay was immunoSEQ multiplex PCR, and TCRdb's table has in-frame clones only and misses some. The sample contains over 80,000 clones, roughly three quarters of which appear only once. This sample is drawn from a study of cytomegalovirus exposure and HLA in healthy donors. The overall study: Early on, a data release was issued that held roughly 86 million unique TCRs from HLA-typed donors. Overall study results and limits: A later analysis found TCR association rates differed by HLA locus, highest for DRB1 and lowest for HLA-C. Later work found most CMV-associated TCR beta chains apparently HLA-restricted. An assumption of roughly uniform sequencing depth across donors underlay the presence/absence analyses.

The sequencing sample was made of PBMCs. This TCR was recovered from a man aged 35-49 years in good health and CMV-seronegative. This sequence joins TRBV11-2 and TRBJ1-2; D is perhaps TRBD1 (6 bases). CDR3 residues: CASSAYREGNYGYTF. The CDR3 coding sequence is TGTGCCAGCAGCGCCTACAGGGAAGGGAACTATGGCTACACCTTC.